This T cell receptor (beta chain) was profiled in a study of radiation and T cells in renal cell carcinoma. The overall study: Nephrectomy followed 15 Gy stereotactic body radiation by 4 weeks.

Time point described: baseline pretreatment blood. The treatment denotes: 15 Gy SBRT to primary tumor, nephrectomy 4 weeks later. Notes on the study in general: Baseline intratumoral clonotype presence is unknown without pretreatment biopsies. From baseline, blood top tumor clonotypes peaked at 2 weeks post-radiation.

Libraries were prepared by immunoSEQ multiplex PCR; TCRdb keeps only in-frame clonotypes and omits some of them. Of around 140,000 clones listed, around 90% are singletons. Details on this clone: Its antigen is not known.

The germline V gene encodes CDR1 SGDLS and CDR2 YYNGEE. The CDR3 extends over 15 amino acids. After removal of 4 bases from V and 6 bases from J, the junction contained 5 bases not matched to a gene. This sequence joins TRBV9 and TRBJ1-4, with 11 bases that match TRBD1. This clonotype originated in a woman between 65 and 79 years old with renal cell carcinoma. The source material was blood, sampled from a patient whose treatment included radiotherapy and nephrectomy. This chain's CDR3 is CASSTLGQGDEKLFF. For the CDR3, the DNA is TGTGCCAGCAGCACTCTGGGACAGGGGGATGAAAAACTGTTTTTT.